The 9 T cell receptor beta chains listed next were all sequenced from one sample in a study of T cell responses to AZD1222 COVID-19 vaccine. Clones were sequenced by immunoSEQ multiplex PCR, and TCRdb holds only the in-frame ones, with some missing. Of roughly 140,000 clones in the sample, approximately 89% were seen once. The sample consisted of peripheral blood, taken on day 0 of AZD1222 vaccination. These receptors all come from an adult in good health.

CDR3 residues: CASSFSGSPGEQYF. For the CDR3, the DNA is TGTGCCAGCAGCTTTAGCGGGAGTCCGGGCGAGCAGTACTTC. V gene TRBV7-2 combines with J gene TRBJ2-7; 9 bases match TRBD2. Trimming took 3 bases from V and 6 from J; bases not matched to a gene: 6. The length of the CDR3 is 14 residues. CDR1 is SGHTA, CDR2 FQGNSA, per germline.

The V and J genes are TRBV19 and TRBJ2-7, with 8 bases lining up with TRBD2. The junction had 6 bases not matched to a gene; V was cut back by 10 bases and J by 1 base. This CDR3 spans 13 amino acids. Per germline, CDR1 LNHDA and CDR2 SQIVND (reference sequence). The CDR3 DNA reads TGTGCCACTAGGACTAGCCCGTCCTACGAGCAGTACTTC. It translates to CATRTSPSYEQYF.

This clone was recorded once. V gene TRBV25-1 combines with J gene TRBJ2-7, with 9 bases matching TRBD1. The CDR3 totals 15 residues. Germline V gene sequence: CDR1 MGHDK, CDR2 SYGVNS. Unmatched junction bases numbered 7, after V lost 1 base and J lost 6 bases. In DNA form, the CDR3 reads TGTGCCAGCAGTGAATTGGGGACAGGGTCGGGCGAGCAGTACTTC. Its protein is CASSELGTGSGEQYF.

To note about this clone: The germline gene is not matched at one end of the junction; a read error may be the cause. The genes are TRBV2 and TRBJ2-5; TRBD1 matches 7 bases. Germline loops: CDR1 SNHLY, CDR2 FYNNEI. The CDR3 length is 15 residues. Here the CDR3 DNA reads TGTGCCAGCAGAGAAGGGACAGTCGACGGGGAGACCCAGTACTTC. Its translation: CASREGTVDGETQYF.

V usage is TRBV21-1 and J usage is TRBJ1-5. TRBV21-1 counts as a pseudogene. CDR3 length: 12 residues. CDR3 residues: CASPVGGQPQHF. The CDR3 coding sequence is TGTGCCAGCCCAGTGGGTGGTCAGCCCCAGCATTTT.

This rearrangement joins TRBV11-2 to TRBJ2-7; 15 positions agree with TRBD2. The trim removed 4 bases at V and 4 bases at J, leaving 2 bases unmatched. The CDR3 totals 15 residues. Germline CDR1 SGHAT, CDR2 FQNNGV. This chain's CDR3 is CASSWGTSGRYEQYF. The CDR3 nucleotides read TGTGCCAGCAGCTGGGGGACTAGCGGGAGGTACGAGCAGTACTTC.

V usage is TRBV6-5 and J usage is TRBJ1-4, with 8 bases aligning to TRBD1. CDR3 length: 13 amino acids. Trimming cost V 9 bases and J 4 bases; bases outside gene matches: 4. The V gene's germline CDR1 is MNHEY and CDR2 SVGAGI. The CDR3 sequence is CASVDRGNEKLFF. In nucleotides, the CDR3 is TGTGCCAGTGTTGACAGGGGTAATGAAAAACTGTTTTTT.

This clone was detected a few times. The chain joins TRBV3-1 (or the pseudogene TRBV3-2) to TRBJ2-7, with TRBD2 as a possible D gene (6 bases). V was cut by 0 bases and J by 7 bases, with 13 bases left in between. Germline lookup yields CDR1 LGHDT and CDR2 YNNKEL (reference sequence). The CDR3 spans 14 residues. The CDR3 is CASSQDHGRGEQYF. CDR3 coding DNA: TGTGCCAGCAGCCAAGATCACGGGAGAGGAGAGCAGTACTTC.

A few counts support this clone. V is TRBV7-8 and J is TRBJ1-5, with 8 bases identical to TRBD1. Germline V gene lookup returns CDR1 SGHVS and CDR2 FQNEAQ. J gave up 5 bases and V 2 bases, and 8 bases lay outside the gene matches. CDR3 size: 16 residues. CDR3 sequence reads: CASSLTLGQGYQPQHF. DNA for the CDR3: TGTGCCAGCAGCTTAACACTTGGACAGGGATATCAGCCCCAGCATTTT.